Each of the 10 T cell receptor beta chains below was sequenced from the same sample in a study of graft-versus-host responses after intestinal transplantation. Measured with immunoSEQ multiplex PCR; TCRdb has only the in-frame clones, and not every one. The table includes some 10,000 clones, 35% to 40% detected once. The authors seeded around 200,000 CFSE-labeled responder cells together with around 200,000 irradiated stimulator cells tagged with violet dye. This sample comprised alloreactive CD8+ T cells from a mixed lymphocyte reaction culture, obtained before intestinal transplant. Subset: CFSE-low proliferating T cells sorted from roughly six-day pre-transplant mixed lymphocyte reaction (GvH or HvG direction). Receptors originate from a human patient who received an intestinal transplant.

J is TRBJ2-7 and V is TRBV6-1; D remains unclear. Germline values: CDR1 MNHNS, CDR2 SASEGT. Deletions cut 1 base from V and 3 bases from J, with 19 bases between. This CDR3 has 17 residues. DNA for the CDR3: TGTGCCAGCAGTGAAGTCCCTCCACACGATTCTCGCTACGAGCAGTACTTC. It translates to CASSEVPPHDSRYEQYF.

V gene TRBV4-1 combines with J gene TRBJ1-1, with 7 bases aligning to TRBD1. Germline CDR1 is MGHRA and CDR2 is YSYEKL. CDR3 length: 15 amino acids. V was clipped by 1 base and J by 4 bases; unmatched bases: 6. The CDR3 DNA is TGCGCCAGCAGCCAAGGGCCAGGGGGGACCACTGAAGCTTTCTTT. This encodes CASSQGPGGTTEAFF.

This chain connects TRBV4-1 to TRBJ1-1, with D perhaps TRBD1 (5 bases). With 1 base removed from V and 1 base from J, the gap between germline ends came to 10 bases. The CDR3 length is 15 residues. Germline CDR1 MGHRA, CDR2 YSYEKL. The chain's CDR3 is CASSQVLGRNTEAFF. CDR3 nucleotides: TGCGCCAGCAGCCAAGTACTGGGGCGGAACACTGAAGCTTTCTTT.

The CDR3 protein is CASSLMFGDFNYGYTF. Written as DNA, the CDR3 is TGTGCCAGCAGCTTAATGTTTGGGGACTTCAACTATGGCTACACCTTC. This sequence joins TRBV11-2 and TRBJ1-2; D might be TRBD1 (5 bases). Germline V lookup: CDR1 SGHAT, CDR2 FQNNGV. This CDR3 comprises 16 residues. V lost 2 bases and J 2 bases, leaving 15 bases between the germline ends.

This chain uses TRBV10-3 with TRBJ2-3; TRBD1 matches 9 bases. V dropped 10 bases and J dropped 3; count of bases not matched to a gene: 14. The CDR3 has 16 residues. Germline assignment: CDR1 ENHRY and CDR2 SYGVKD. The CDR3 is CATALRWDRATDTQYF. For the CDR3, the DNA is TGTGCCACCGCGCTGAGATGGGACAGGGCGACAGATACGCAGTATTTT.

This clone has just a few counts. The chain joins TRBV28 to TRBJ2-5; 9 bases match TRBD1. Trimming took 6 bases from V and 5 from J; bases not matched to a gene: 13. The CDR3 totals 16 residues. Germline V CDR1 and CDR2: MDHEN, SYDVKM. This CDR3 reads CASRPPGTGPRETQYF. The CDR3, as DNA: TGTGCCAGCAGACCACCCGGGACAGGGCCCAGGGAGACCCAGTACTTC.

The CDR3, as DNA: TGTGCCAGCAGTAAAATCGTTTCCAGGGGCTGGGACACTGAAGCTTTCTTT. This translates into CASSKIVSRGWDTEAFF. The V call is TRBV7-6, the J call TRBJ1-1; tentatively, D is TRBD1 (6 bases). V was clipped by 6 bases and J by 3 bases, with 23 bases between them. The germline V gene has CDR1 SGHVS and CDR2 FNYEAQ. The CDR3 contains 17 residues.

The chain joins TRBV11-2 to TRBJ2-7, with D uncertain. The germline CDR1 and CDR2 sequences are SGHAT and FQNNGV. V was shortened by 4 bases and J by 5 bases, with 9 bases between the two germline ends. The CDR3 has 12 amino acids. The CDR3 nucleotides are TGTGCCAGCAGCTCTATCGGAGACGAGCAGTACTTC. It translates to CASSSIGDEQYF.

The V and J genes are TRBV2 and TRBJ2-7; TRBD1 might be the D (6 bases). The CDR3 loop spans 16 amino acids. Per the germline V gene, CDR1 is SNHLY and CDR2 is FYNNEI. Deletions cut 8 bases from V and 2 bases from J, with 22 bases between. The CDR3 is CASDRGTGRPAYEQYF. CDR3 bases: TGTGCCAGCGACCGCGGAACAGGGCGTCCTGCCTACGAGCAGTACTTC.

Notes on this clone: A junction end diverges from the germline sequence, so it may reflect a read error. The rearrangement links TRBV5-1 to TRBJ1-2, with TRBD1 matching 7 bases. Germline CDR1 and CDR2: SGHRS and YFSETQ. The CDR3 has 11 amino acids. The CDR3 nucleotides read TGCGCCAGCAGCGTGGGAGACAGGGTGGTTTTC. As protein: CASSVGDRVVF. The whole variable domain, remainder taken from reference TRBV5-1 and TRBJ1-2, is KAGVTQTPRYLIKTRGQQVTLSCSPISGHRSVSWYQQTPGQGLQFLFEYFSETQRNKGNFPGRFSGRQFSNSRSEMNVSTLELGDSALYLCASSVGDRVVFGSGTRLTVV.